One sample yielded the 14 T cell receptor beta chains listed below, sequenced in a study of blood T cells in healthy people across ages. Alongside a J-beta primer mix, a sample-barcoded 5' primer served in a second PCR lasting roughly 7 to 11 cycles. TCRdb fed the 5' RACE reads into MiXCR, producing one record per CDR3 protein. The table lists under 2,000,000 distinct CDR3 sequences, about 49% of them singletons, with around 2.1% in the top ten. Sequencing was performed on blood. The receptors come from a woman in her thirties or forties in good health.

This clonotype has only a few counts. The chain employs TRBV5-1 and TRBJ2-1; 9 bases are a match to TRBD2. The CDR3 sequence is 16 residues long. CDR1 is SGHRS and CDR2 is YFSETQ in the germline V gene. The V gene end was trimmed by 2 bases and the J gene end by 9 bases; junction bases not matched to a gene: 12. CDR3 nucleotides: TGCGCCAGCAGCTTTGGACGGGCTAGCGGGGACGGTGAGCAGTTCTTC. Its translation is CASSFGRASGDGEQFF.

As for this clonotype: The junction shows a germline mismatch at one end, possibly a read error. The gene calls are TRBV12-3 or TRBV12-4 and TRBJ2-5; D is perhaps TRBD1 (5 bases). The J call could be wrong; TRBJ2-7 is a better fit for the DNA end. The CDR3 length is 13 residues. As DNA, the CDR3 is TGTGCCAGCGGTTTGGGGCGGCCCTACGAGCAGTACTTC. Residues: CASGLGRPYEQYF.

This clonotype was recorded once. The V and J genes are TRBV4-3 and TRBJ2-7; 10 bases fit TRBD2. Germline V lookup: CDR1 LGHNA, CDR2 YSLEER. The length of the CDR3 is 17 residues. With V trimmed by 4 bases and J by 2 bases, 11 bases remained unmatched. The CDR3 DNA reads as TGCGCCAGCAGCCGGGTTCTCAGCGGGGGGGATACCTACGAGCAGTACTTC. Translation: CASSRVLSGGDTYEQYF.

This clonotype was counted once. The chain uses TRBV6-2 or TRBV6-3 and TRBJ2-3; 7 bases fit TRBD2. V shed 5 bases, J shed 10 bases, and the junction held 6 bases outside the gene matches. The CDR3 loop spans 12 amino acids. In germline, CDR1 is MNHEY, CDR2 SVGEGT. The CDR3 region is CASSQRLAAQYF. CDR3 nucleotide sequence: TGTGCCAGCAGTCAGAGACTAGCAGCGCAGTATTTT.

The CDR3 DNA reads TGTGCCAGCAGCCAGGGTAGGGGTCTACGCTCCTACAATGAGCAGTTCTTC. This codes for CASSQGRGLRSYNEQFF. This chain connects TRBV5-8 to TRBJ2-1; D may be TRBD1 (5 bases). The germline V gene has CDR1 SGHTS and CDR2 YDEGEE. Trimming pared 4 bases from V and 0 bases from J, leaving 17 bases between. The CDR3 runs 17 residues.

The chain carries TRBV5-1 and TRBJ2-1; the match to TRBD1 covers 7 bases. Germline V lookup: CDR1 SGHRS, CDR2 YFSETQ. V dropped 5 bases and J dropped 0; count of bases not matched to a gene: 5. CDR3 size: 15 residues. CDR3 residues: CASSTTGVSYNEQFF. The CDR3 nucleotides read TGCGCCAGCAGTACTACAGGGGTCTCCTACAATGAGCAGTTCTTC.

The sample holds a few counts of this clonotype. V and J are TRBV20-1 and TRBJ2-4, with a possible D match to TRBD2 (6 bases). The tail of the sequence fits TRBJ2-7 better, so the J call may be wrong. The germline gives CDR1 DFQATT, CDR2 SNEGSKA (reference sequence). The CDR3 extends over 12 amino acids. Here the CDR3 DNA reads TGCAGTGCTATACCGGGGGTATCCGAGCAGTACTTC. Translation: CSAIPGVSEQYF.

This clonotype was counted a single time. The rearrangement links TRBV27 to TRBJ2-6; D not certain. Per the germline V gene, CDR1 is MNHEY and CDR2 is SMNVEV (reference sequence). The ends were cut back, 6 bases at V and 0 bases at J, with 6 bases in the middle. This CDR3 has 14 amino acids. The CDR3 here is CASRLYSGANVLTF. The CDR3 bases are TGTGCCAGCAGGCTCTACTCTGGGGCCAACGTCCTGACTTTC.

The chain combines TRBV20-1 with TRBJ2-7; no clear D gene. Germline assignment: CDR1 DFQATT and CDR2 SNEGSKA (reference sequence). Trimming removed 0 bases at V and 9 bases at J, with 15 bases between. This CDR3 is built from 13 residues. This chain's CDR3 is CSARDFATVGQYF. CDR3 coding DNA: TGCAGTGCTAGAGATTTTGCCACTGTAGGGCAGTACTTC.

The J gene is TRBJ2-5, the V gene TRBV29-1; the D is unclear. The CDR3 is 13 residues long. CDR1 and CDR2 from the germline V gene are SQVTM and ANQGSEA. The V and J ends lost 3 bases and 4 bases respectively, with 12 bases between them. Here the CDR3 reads CSVEESRSETQYF. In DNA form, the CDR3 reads TGCAGCGTTGAGGAATCCCGGTCAGAGACCCAGTACTTC.

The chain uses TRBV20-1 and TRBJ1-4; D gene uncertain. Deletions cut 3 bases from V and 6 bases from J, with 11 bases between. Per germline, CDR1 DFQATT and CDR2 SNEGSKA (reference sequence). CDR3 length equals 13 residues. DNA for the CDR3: TGCAGTGCTAGTGGAGGGTTTGATGAAAAACTGTTTTTT. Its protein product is CSASGGFDEKLFF.

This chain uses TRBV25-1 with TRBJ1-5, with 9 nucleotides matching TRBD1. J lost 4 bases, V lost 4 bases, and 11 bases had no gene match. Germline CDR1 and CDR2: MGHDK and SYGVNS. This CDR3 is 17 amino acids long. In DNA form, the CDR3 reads TGTGCCAGCAGTGGCCGGTCAGGGACAGGGTTGAATCAGCCCCAGCATTTT. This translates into CASSGRSGTGLNQPQHF.

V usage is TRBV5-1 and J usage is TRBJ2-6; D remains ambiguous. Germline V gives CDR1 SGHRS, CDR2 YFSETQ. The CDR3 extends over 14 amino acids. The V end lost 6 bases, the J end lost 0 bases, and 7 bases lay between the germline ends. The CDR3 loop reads CASKVVSGANVLTF. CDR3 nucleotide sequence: TGCGCCAGCAAGGTTGTCTCTGGGGCCAACGTCCTGACTTTC.

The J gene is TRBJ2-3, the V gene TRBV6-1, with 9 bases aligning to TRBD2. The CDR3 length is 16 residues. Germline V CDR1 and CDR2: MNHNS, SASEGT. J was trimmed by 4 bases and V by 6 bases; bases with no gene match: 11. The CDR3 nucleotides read TGTGCCAGCAGAGGGGGGGGACTAGCTCTGGCAGATACGCAGTATTTT. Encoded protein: CASRGGGLALADTQYF.